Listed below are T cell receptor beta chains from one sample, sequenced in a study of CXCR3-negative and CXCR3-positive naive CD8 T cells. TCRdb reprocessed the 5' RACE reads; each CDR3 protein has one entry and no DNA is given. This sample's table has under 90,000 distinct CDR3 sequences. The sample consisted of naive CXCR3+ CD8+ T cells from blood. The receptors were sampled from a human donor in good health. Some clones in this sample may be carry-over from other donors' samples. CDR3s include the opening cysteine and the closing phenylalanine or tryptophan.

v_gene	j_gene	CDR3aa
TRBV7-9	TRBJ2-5	CASSARAAETQYF
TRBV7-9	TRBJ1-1	CASSLGSTGAFF
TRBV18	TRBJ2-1	CASSPLGVEQFF
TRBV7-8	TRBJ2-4	CASSPGGAGALAKNIQYF
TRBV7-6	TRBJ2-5	CASSQSGAQETQYF
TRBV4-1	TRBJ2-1	CASSPEGTSVEQFF
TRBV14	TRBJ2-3	CASSHLDPYRTYTDTQYF
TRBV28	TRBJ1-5	CASSPGGGYLGNQPQHF
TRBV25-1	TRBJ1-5	CASRESGTGANQPQHF
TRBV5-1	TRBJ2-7	CASSLSGFEQYF
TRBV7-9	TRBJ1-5	CASSLEGQPQHF
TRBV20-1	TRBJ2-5	CSARGLASETQYF
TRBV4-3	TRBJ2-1	CASSQDSGTYNEQFF
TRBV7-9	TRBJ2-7	CASSTHRVDEQYF
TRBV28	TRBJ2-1	CASSKNRGSYNEQFF
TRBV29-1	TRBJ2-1	CTVGRGSSPYNEQFF
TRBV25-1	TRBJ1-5	CASSEWDSDQPQHF
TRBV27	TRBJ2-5	CASSSTGTKETQYF
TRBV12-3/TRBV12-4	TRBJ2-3	CASTGETSGFTDTQYF
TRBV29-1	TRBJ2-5	CSVDKLKGGDETQYF
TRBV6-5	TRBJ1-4	CASGGGDTNEKLFF
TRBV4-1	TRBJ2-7	CASSLTGTGDYEQYF
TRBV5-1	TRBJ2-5	CASSLNSETQYF
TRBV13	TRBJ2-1	CASSLVETLGNEQFF
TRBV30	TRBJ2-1	CAWSLTGTSVYNEQFF
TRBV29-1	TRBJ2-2	CSVDHNTGELFF
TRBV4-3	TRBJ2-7	CASSQGREQYF
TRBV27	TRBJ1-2	CASSLSTSSGYTF
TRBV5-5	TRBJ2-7	CASSLAGGGPREQYF
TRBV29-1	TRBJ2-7	CSVAGDVGTGNYEQYF
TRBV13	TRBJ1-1	CASSLTRTEAFF
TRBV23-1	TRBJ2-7	CSSSLREGGTPNEQYF
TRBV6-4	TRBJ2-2	CASSLSDSNTGELFF
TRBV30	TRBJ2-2	CAWSVISGELFF
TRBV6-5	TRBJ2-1	CASSYSRTGGNEQFF
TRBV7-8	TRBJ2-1	CASSFQGVNNEQFF
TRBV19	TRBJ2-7	CASSATGFSDFYEQYF
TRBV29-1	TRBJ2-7	CSVVTGSYEQYF
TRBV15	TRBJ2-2	CATRDAYEDGELFF
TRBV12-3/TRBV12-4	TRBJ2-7	CASSLAWTGGYEQYF
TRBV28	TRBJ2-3	CASSLTGDTQYF
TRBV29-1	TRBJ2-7	CSVELAGGYEQYF
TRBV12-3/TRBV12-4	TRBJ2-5	CASTSGGAKETQYF
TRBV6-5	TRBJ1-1	CASRERGATMVYHVNTEAFF